The T cell receptor (beta chain) described here comes from a study of T cells in localized non-small cell lung cancer (dated by TCRdb to the early 2020s). Regarding the study in general: The study analyzed T cell repertoires of 200 to 250 early-stage NSCLC patients, comparing tumors and uninvolved tumor-adjacent lungs. The cohort consisted of approximately 240 treatment-naive NSCLC patients whose localized lung tumors had been resected. The mean age of the NSCLC patients was under 70 years, with approximately 130 men and over 100 women.

The germline V gene provides CDR1 KGHSH and CDR2 LQKENI. V is pruned by 2 bases and J by 5 bases, leaving 5 bases of the junction without a gene match. From cysteine to phenylalanine, the CDR3 is 15 amino acids long. Of all the DNA, just the CDR3 is kept, 45 bases in frame from base 1. Overall study outcomes, separate from this receptor: Because the study design was exploratory, TCR variables were selected using unadjusted p-values without false-discovery rate correction. Because multi-region tumor sequencing was not done, intratumor heterogeneity could not be ruled out. Uninvolved tumor-adjacent lung showed the highest T cell clonality, higher than tumor, which suggests more focused antigenic responses in the uninvolved tumor-adjacent lung. A median of roughly 56 of the top 100 tumor clones were detected in paired uninvolved adjacent lung, and 28 of these tumor clones were also found among the top 100 clones of the paired uninvolved adjacent lung. Higher T cell density in blood was associated with longer overall survival, whereas higher clonality in adjacent lung was associated with shorter survival.

The immunoSEQ Assay was used to sequence TCR beta CDR3 regions from DNA. As for the authors' bioinformatics: T cell density was computed as TCR beta template counts normalized to usable DNA estimated by amplifying housekeeping genes. Using the preseqR package, richness was estimated by extrapolating to 120,000 templates for tissue samples and 400,000 templates for PBMC samples. Clonality was calculated as one minus Pielou's evenness. Differential abundance testing on productive amino-acid clonotypes, with a minimum total count of 5 and an alpha of 0.1, was used to identify tissue-enriched TCRs. The Jaccard Index and the Morisita Overlap Index were used to measure how much the repertoires overlapped between compartments. TCR beta CDR3s were clustered by GLIPH together with public tetramer-defined viral CDR3s, and at least three viral sequences plus V-gene enrichment were required for viral motifs. TCRdb obtained this table from immuneACCESS and retained in-frame rearrangements with V and J assigned. These tables miss some clones; where compared with another copy, unresolved V genes account for less than half of the shortfall, and the remainder is unexplained. That table is the source of V, J and clone size, and D and trimming were worked out from the DNA. Within this sample are some 50,000 clones, with 75% to 90% of them counted one time only. The ten top clones hold roughly 17% of the sample.

This clone was counted between two and nine times. Which antigen it targets is not known. Base quality data are lacking; no much larger clone is found one base away. At diagnosis, peripheral blood, uninvolved tumor-adjacent lung and tumor were collected and were preserved as a mix of fresh-frozen and FFPE material. Blood samples were analyzed as peripheral blood mononuclear cells for TCR repertoire profiling. Rearrangement joined TRBV18 to TRBJ1-5, and TRBD1 aligns with 8 junction nucleotides. This clonotype was sampled from a man aged 40 to 75 with stage III lung adenocarcinoma. The input for sequencing was peripheral blood mononuclear cells, taken before any cancer treatment. The CDR3 loop reads CASSPRTGLDQPQHF. DNA sequence: TGTGCCAGCTCACCAAGGACAGGGCTGGATCAGCCCCAGCATTTT.